One sample yielded the 19 T cell receptor beta chains listed below, sequenced in a study of T cells in Graves' hyperthyroidism and ophthalmopathy. Regions amplified from RNA transcripts were the TCR beta CDR3 regions. HTBI primers were the set used in a first-round RT-PCR of the TCR CDR3. TCRdb recomputed calls from the multiplex PCR reads with MiXCR, one row per CDR3 protein. The profile shows around 370,000 distinct CDR3 sequences, 18% of them singletons. Sequences were obtained from blood. The receptors were sampled from a man aged 18 to 35 with Graves' ophthalmopathy.

The genes are TRBV7-3 and TRBJ2-1; D is perhaps TRBD2 (5 bases). The V gene lost 5 bases and the J gene lost 9 bases, with 17 bases spanning the gap. Germline assignment: CDR1 SGHTA and CDR2 FQGTGA. The CDR3 is made up of 14 amino acids. CDR3 sequence (DNA): TGTGCCAGCAGCCCCCCGTTCGGGGTGGGTGAGCAGTTCTTC. Translating gives CASSPPFGVGEQFF. Complete variable domain (other parts from reference TRBV7-3 and TRBJ2-1): GAGVSQTPSNKVTEKGKYVELRCDPISGHTALYWYRQSLGQGPEFLIYFQGTGAADDSGLPNDRFFAVRPEGSVSTLKIQRTERGDSAVYLCASSPPFGVGEQFFGPGTRLTVL.

There are many counts of this clonotype. The chain links TRBV20-1 to TRBJ2-7; 8 bases align to TRBD2. J lost 5 bases, V lost 1 base, and 4 bases had no gene match. The CDR3 sequence is 13 residues long. The V gene's germline CDR1 is DFQATT and CDR2 SNEGSKA (reference sequence). CDR3 in amino acids: CSARGEREHEQYF. The CDR3, as DNA: TGCAGTGCTAGAGGGGAGCGGGAGCACGAGCAGTACTTC.

This clonotype was observed at least ten times. The rearrangement links TRBV11-2 to TRBJ2-3; D may be TRBD1 (5 bases). V was clipped by 5 bases and J by 2 bases, with 8 bases between them. This CDR3 spans 13 amino acids. Germline CDR1 reads SGHAT; CDR2 reads FQNNGV. Here the CDR3 DNA reads TGTGCCAGCAGCGTGACAGTCACAGATACGCAGTATTTT. Protein product: CASSVTVTDTQYF.

The CDR3 bases are TGTGCCAGCGCGGACGTCGGGGGACAAGAGACCCAGTACTTC. Its translation is CASADVGGQETQYF. The chain joins TRBV6-1 to TRBJ2-5; tentative D call: TRBD2 (6 bases). Per germline, CDR1 MNHNS and CDR2 SASEGT. The CDR3 extends over 14 amino acids. The V gene lost 8 bases and the J gene lost 2 bases, with 15 bases spanning the gap.

At least ten counts were recorded for this clonotype. The chain employs TRBV2 and TRBJ2-5; the D call may be TRBD1 or TRBD2 (5 bases each). Germline V gives CDR1 SNHLY, CDR2 FYNNEI. V was cut by 7 bases and J by 0 bases, with 9 bases left in between. This CDR3 contains 13 residues. CDR3 nucleotide sequence: TGTGCCAGCATCAGGGAGTACCAAGAGACCCAGTACTTC. Protein sequence: CASIREYQETQYF.

This clonotype was recorded many times. DNA for the CDR3: TGCAGCGCAGTCGTGGCTACGAACACTGAAGCTTTCTTT. Its protein product is CSAVVATNTEAFF. V is TRBV29-1 and J is TRBJ1-1, with D uncertain. CDR3 size: 13 residues. The V and J ends lost 7 bases and 1 base respectively, with 13 bases between them. Per the germline V gene, CDR1 is SQVTM and CDR2 is ANQGSEA.

This clonotype showed up just a few times. The V and J genes are TRBV29-1 and TRBJ2-5, with D perhaps TRBD2 (6 bases). This CDR3 has 12 residues. Germline-derived CDR1 and CDR2 are SQVTM and ANQGSEA. V shed 3 bases and J shed 5 bases, with 10 bases lying between them. CDR3 in amino acids: CSVDSGGETQYF. The DNA for the CDR3 is TGCAGCGTTGATAGCGGTGGGGAGACCCAGTACTTC.

This clonotype appeared many times. The chain carries TRBV2 and TRBJ1-6; D remains unclear. The CDR3 has 14 amino acids. Trimming left V 7 bases short and J 4 bases short, with 11 bases between. Germline V gene lookup returns CDR1 SNHLY and CDR2 FYNNEI. This CDR3 reads CASKGVAYNSPLHF. The DNA for the CDR3 is TGTGCCAGCAAGGGCGTTGCTTATAATTCACCCCTCCACTTT.

This chain joins TRBV4-1 and TRBJ2-7; 8 positions match TRBD2. The CDR3 has 14 residues. The V and J ends lost 3 bases and 5 bases, in that order; junction bases with no gene match: 6. Germline CDR1 reads MGHRA; CDR2 reads YSYEKL. In nucleotides, the CDR3 is TGCGCCAGCAGCCACCCGGGGGGGCGTAACGAGCAGTACTTC. Translated: CASSHPGGRNEQYF.

This clonotype was observed many times. The rearrangement uses TRBV7-3 and TRBJ2-3; 8 bases line up with TRBD2. CDR3 length equals 14 residues. The J segment lost 5 bases and the V segment lost 5 bases, leaving 6 bases of the junction unmatched. Germline V lookup: CDR1 SGHTA, CDR2 FQGTGA. Written as DNA, the CDR3 is TGTGCCAGCAGCCCGGGAGGGATGGGAGATACGCAGTATTTT. This sequence encodes CASSPGGMGDTQYF.

This clonotype has a count of ten or more. V and J are TRBV2 and TRBJ2-6; unclear D gene. Germline V CDR1 and CDR2: SNHLY, FYNNEI. This CDR3 has 13 amino acids. V was pared by 8 bases and J by 4 bases, with 9 bases between. DNA for the CDR3: TGTGCCAGCCGTGCCGGCGGGGCCAACGTCCTGACTTTC. The encoded protein is CASRAGGANVLTF.

This clonotype was recorded at least ten times. The chain couples TRBV7-3 to TRBJ2-7; 9 bases map to TRBD1. The CDR3 loop spans 15 amino acids. From germline, CDR1 is SGHTA and CDR2 FQGTGA. V was clipped by 5 bases and J by 5 bases; unmatched bases: 10. DNA of the CDR3: TGTGCCAGCAGCCTTAACGGACAGGGGAGACACGAGCAGTACTTC. Its protein is CASSLNGQGRHEQYF. The full variable domain, with the rest looked up from reference TRBV7-3 and TRBJ2-7, is GAGVSQTPSNKVTEKGKYVELRCDPISGHTALYWYRQSLGQGPEFLIYFQGTGAADDSGLPNDRFFAVRPEGSVSTLKIQRTERGDSAVYLCASSLNGQGRHEQYFGPGTRLTVT.

This clonotype was found many times. The CDR3 DNA follows: TGCGCCAGCAGCTTGGTGGGACAGCCCTCCTACGAGCAGTACTTC. This sequence encodes CASSLVGQPSYEQYF. The rearrangement joins TRBV5-1 to TRBJ2-7; 7 nucleotides match TRBD1. The V and J ends lost 0 bases and 0 bases, in that order; junction bases with no gene match: 3. The CDR3 is 15 residues long. Looked up from germline, CDR1 is SGHRS and CDR2 is YFSETQ.

This clonotype was detected many times. The chain combines TRBV11-2 with TRBJ2-7, with TRBD2 as a possible D gene (6 bases). V was cut by 0 bases and J by 6 bases, with 21 bases left in between. The length of the CDR3 is 17 residues. Germline lookup yields CDR1 SGHAT and CDR2 FQNNGV. CDR3 region: CASSLDYRGGGTGEQYF. The CDR3 region has the DNA TGTGCCAGCAGCTTAGATTACCGAGGAGGAGGGACCGGCGAGCAGTACTTC.

This clonotype was counted only a few times. The junction and the germline gene differ at one end; a read error may be behind it. The chain is built from TRBV4-1 and TRBJ2-1, with 9 nucleotides matching TRBD2. The length of the CDR3 is 17 residues. Germline V gives CDR1 MGHRA, CDR2 YSYEKL. CDR3 sequence (DNA): TGCGCCGGCAGCCAAGATTTGCCTAGCGGGGTGTACAATGAGCAGTTCTTC. The encoded protein is CAGSQDLPSGVYNEQFF.

Ten or more counts support this clonotype. The chain has TRBV11-3 and TRBJ1-1, with D unclear. Per germline, CDR1 SGHNT and CDR2 YENEEA. V shed 4 bases and J shed 5 bases, with 26 bases lying between them. The CDR3 has 18 amino acids. DNA for the CDR3: TGTGCCAGCAGCTCGACCGGGATTCGGCAAGGATTGGGGACTGAAGCTTTCTTT. This codes for CASSSTGIRQGLGTEAFF.

This clonotype has a count of ten or more. The chain couples TRBV3-1 to TRBJ1-1; no clear D. The CDR3 sequence is 14 residues long. Trimming shortened V by 5 bases and J by 11 bases, and 21 bases separated the two germline ends. CDR1 and CDR2 from the germline V gene are LGHDT and YNNKEL (reference sequence). CDR3: CASSNRAVTASAFF. For the CDR3, the DNA is TGTGCCAGCAGCAACCGGGCGGTTACAGCATCCGCTTTCTTT.

This clonotype was seen a handful of times. The chain employs TRBV6-2 or TRBV6-3 and TRBJ1-3; D not certain. Germline-derived CDR1 and CDR2 are MNHEY and SVGEGT. The V gene lost 7 bases and the J gene lost 0 bases, with 10 bases spanning the gap. The length of the CDR3 is 14 residues. The CDR3 sequence: CASTLTGSGNTIYF. The CDR3 bases are TGTGCCAGCACCTTGACGGGCTCTGGAAACACCATATATTTT.

At least ten counts were recorded for this clonotype. The V gene is TRBV12-3 or TRBV12-4, the J gene TRBJ2-7; TRBD2 matches at 7 bases. The CDR3 runs to 12 residues. The trim removed 5 bases at V and 3 bases at J, leaving 1 base unmatched. The CDR3 region has the DNA TGTGCCAGCAGTGGGGGGGACTACGAGCAGTACTTC. Translating it yields CASSGGDYEQYF.